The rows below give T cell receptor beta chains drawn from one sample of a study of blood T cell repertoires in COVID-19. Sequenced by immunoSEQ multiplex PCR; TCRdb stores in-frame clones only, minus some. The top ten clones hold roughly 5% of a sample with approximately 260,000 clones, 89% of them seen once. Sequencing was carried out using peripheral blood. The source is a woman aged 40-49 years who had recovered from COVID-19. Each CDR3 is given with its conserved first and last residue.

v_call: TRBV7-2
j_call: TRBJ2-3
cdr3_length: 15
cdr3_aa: CASSLRLAGTDTQYF

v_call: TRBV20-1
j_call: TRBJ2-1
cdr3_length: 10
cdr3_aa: CSARFEKQFF

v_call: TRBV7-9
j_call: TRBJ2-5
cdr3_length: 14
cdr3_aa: CASSLSSVRETQYF

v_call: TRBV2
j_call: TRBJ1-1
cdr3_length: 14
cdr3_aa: CASSDDGGLAEAFF

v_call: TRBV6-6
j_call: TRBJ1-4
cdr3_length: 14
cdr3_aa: CASSSSRGYEKLFF

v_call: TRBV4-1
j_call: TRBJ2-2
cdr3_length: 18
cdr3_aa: CASSREAQGTTTTGELFF

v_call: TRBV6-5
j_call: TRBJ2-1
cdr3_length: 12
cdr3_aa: CASSYLRDEQFF

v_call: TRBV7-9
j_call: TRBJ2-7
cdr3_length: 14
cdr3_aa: CASSFGGSGGEQYF

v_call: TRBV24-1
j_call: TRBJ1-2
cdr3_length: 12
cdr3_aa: CATSGGQFGYTF

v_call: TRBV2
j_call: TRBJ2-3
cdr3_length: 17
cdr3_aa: CASSAIRLAGGPDTQYF

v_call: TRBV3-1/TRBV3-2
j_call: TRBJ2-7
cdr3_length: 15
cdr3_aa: CASSPQDLSSYEQYF

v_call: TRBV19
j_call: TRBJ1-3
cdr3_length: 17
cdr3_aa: CASSPLTQGSVGNTIYF

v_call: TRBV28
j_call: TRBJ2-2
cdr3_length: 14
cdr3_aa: CASSPGGNTGELFF

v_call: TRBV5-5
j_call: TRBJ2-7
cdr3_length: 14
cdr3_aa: CASSLGQVLDEQYF

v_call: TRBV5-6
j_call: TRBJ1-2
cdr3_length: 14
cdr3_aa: CANHGYRGRRVYTF

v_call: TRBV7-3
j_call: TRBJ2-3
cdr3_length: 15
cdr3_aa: CASSPGRGGTDTQYF

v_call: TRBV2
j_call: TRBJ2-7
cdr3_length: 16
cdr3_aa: CASTSKGQASSYEQYF

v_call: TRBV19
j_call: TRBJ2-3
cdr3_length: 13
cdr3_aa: CASRGGVTNTQYF

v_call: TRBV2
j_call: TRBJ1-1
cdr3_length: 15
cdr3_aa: CASSGRTAGGTEAFF

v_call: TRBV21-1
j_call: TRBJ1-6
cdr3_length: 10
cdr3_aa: CASRQSPLHF

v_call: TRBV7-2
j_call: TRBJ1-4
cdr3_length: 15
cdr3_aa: CASSPAGATNEKLFF

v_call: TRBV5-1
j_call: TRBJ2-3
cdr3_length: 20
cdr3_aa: CASSLSPGLADYQAGDTQYF

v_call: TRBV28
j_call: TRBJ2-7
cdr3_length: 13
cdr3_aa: CASSLGGFYEQYF

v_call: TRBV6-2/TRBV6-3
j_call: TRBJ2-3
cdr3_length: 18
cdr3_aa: CASSDPRASGRDTDTQYF

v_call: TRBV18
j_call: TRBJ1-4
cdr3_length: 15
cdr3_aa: CASSRSTGMVEKLFF

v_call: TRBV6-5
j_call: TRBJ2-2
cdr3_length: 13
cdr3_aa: CASRLGHTGELFF

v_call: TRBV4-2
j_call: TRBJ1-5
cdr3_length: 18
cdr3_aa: CASSQEGGLSGRDQPQHF

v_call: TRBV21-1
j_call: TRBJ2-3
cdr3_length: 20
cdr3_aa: CASSKRLAGDPSHCTDTQYF

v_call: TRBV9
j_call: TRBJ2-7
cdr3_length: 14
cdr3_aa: CASSVGPEAGEQYF

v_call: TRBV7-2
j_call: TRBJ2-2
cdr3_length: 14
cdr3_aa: CASSLLISTGELFF

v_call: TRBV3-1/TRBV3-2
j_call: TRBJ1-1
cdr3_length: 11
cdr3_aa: CASEQNTEAFF

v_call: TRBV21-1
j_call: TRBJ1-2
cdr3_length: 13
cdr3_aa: CASSKGRNYGYTF

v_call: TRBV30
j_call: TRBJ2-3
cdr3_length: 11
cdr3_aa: CAWSVNIAQYF

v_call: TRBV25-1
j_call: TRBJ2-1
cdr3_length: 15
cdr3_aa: CASSEMDRDYNEQFF

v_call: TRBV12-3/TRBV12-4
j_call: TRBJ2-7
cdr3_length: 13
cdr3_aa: CASSSARAGEQYF

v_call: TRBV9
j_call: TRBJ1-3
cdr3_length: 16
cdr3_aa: CASSVSGQISGNTIYF

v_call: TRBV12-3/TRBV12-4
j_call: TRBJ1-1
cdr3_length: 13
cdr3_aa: CASSRSTHRVAFF

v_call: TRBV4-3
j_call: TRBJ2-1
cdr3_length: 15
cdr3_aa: CASSQDASGYNEQFF

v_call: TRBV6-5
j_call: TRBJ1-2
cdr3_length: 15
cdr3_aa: CANTPRGQGFDGYTF

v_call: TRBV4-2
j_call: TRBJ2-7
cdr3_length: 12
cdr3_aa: CASSQDGYEQYF

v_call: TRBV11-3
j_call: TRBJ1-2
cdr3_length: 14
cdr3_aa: CASSPGWVPEGYTF